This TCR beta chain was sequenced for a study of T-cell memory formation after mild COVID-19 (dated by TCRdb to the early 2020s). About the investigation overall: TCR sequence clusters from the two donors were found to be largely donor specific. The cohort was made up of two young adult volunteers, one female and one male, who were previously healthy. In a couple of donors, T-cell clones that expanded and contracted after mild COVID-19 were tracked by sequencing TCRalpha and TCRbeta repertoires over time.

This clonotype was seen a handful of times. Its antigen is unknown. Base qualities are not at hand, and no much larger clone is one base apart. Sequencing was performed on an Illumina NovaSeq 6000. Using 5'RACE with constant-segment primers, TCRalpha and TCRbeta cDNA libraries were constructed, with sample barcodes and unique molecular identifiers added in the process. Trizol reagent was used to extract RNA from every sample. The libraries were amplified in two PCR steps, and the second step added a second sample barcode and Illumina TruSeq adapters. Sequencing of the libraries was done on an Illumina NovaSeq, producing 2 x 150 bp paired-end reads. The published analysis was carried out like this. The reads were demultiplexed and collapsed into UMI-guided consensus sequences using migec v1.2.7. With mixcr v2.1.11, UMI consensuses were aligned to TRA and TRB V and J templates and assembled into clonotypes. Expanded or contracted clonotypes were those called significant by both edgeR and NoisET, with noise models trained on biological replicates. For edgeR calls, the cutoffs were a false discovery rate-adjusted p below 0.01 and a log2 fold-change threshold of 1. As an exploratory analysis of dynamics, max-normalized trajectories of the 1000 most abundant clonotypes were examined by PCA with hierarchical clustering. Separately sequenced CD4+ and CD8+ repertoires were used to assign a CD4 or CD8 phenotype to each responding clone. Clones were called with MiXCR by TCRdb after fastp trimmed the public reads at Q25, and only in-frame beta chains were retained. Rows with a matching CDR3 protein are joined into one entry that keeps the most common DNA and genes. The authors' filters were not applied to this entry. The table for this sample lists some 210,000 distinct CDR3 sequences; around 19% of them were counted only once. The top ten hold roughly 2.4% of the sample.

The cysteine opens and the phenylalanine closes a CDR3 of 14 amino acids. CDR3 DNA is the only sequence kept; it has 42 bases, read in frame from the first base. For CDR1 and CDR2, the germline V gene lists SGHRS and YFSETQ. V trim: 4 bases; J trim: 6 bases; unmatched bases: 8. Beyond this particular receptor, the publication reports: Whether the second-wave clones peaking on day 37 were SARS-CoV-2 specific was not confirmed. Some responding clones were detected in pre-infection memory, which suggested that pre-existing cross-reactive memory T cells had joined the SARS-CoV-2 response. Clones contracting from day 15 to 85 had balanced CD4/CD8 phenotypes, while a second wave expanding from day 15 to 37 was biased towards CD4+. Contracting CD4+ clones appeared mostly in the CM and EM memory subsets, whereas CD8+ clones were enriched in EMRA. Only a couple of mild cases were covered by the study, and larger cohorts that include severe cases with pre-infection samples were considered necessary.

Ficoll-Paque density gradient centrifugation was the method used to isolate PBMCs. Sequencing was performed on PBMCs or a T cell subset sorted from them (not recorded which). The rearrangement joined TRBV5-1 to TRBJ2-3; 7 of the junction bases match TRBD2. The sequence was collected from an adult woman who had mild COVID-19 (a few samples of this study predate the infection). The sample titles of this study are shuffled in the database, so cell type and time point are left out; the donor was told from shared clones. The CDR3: CASSPGGLVDTQYF. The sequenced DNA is TGCGCCAGCAGCCCGGGTGGACTAGTCGATACGCAGTATTTT. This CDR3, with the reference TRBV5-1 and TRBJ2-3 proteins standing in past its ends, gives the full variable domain KAGVTQTPRYLIKTRGQQVTLSCSPISGHRSVSWYQQTPGQGLQFLFEYFSETQRNKGNFPGRFSGRQFSNSRSEMNVSTLELGDSALYLCASSPGGLVDTQYFGPGTRLTVL.